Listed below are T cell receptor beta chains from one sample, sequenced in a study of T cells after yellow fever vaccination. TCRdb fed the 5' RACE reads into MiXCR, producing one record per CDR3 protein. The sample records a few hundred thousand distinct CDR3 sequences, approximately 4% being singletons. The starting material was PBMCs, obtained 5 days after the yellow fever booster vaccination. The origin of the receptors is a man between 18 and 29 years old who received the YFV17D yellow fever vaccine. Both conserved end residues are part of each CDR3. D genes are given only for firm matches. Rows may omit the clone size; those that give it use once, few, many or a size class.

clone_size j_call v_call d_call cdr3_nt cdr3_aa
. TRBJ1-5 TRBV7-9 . TGTGCCAGCAGCCAGTTGCTCGATCAGCCCCAGCATTTT CASSQLLDQPQHF
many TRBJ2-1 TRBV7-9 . TGCGCCAGCAGCCCTACAGGGAATGAGCAGTTCTTC CASSPTGNEQFF
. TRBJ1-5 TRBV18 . TGTGCCAGCTCACCAAGGATTGAGGGTCAGCCCCAGCATTTT CASSPRIEGQPQHF
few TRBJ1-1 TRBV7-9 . TGTGCCAGCAGCTTACCAGCGGAGGACAGACTGAACACTGAAGCTTTCTTT CASSLPAEDRLNTEAFF
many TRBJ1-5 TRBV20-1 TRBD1 TGCAGTGCCCCGACAGGGTTCAATCAGCCCCAGCATTTT CSAPTGFNQPQHF
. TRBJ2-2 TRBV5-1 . TGCGCCAGCAGCACCGGAGGGGACAGACTCACCGGGGAGCTGTTTTTT CASSTGGDRLTGELFF
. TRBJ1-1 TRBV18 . TGTGCCAGCTCACCAAACAGGGACACTGAAGCTTTCTTT CASSPNRDTEAFF
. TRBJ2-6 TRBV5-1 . TGCGCCAGCAGCTTGTTGCTTGCTGGGGCCAACGTCCTGACTTTC CASSLLLAGANVLTF
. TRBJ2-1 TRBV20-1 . TGCAGTGCTAGAGATCTGGACTGGGACTCCTACAATGAGCAGTTCTTC CSARDLDWDSYNEQFF
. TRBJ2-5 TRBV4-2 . TGTGCCAGCAGCCAACCCTACCAGGCAGGGGAGACCCAGTACTTC CASSQPYQAGETQYF
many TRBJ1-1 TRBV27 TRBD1 TGTGCCAGCACCATTACAGGGGGCACTGAAGCTTTCTTT CASTITGGTEAFF
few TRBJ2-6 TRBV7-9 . TGTGCCAGCAGCCACCGACAGGACACCTCTGGGGCCAACGTCCTGACTTTC CASSHRQDTSGANVLTF
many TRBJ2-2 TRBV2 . TGTGCCAGCATAAAAGAGTGGGCGACCACCGGGGAGCTGTTTTTT CASIKEWATTGELFF
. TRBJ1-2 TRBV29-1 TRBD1 TGCAGCGGGCGGGGACAGAACTATGGCTACACCTTC CSGRGQNYGYTF
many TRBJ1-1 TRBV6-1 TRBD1 TGTGCCAGCAGCCGACAGGGGTCTGAAGCTTTCTTT CASSRQGSEAFF
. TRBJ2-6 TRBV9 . TGTGCCAGCAGCGTAGATGCAGGGGCCAACGTCCTGACTTTC CASSVDAGANVLTF
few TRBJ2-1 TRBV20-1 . TGCAGTGCTAGATCAGCGGGTGGTCCCTACAATGAGCAGTTCTTC CSARSAGGPYNEQFF
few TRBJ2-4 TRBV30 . TGTGCCTGGAGTCCCCGGAACCTTTTAGCCAAAAACATTCAGTACTTC CAWSPRNLLAKNIQYF
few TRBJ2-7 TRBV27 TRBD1 TGTGCCACCCGCCTCAACAGGGGGCACTACGAGCAGTACTTC CATRLNRGHYEQYF
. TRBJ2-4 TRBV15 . TGTGCCACCAGCAGAGATAGGGCTAGCGAGGCCAAAAACATTCAGTACTTC CATSRDRASEAKNIQYF
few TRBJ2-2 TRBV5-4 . TGTGCCAGCACTGCCAGGTGGGGGAACACCGGGGAGCTGTTTTTT CASTARWGNTGELFF
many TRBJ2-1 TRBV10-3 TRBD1 TGTGCCATCAGTGAGTCGCGGGACAGGGAGGCCAATGAGCAGTTCTTC CAISESRDREANEQFF
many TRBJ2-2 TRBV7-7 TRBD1 TGTGCCAGCAGTCGACAGGGTACCCCTCCCGGGGAGCTGTTTTTT CASSRQGTPPGELFF
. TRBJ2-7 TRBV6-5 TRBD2 TGTGCCAGCAGCAACGAAGCGGGGGTTACGTACGAGCAGTACTTC CASSNEAGVTYEQYF
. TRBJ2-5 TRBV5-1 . TGCGCCAGCAGCCTCGTTGGTGGGCGCGTGGAGACCCAGTACTTC CASSLVGGRVETQYF
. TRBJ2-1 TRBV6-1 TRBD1 TGTGCCAGCAGTCGTTTACAGGGGTCCTACAATGAGCAGTTCTTC CASSRLQGSYNEQFF
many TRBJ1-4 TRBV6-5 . TGTGCCAGCAGCCGCGATTACCTGACAGAGATTAATGAAAAACTGTTTTTT CASSRDYLTEINEKLFF
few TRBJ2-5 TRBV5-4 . TGTGCCAGCAGAACCGTAGGGCAGGGGAAGGAGACCCAGTACTTC CASRTVGQGKETQYF
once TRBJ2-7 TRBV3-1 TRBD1 TGTGCCAGCAGCCCGACAGGGCCGACCTACGAGCAGTACTTC CASSPTGPTYEQYF
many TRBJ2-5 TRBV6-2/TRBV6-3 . TGTGCCAGCAGTTATGAGGGGGGCACTGAGACCCAGTACTTC CASSYEGGTETQYF
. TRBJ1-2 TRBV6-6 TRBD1 TGTGCCAGCACCGAAACAGGGGAGTATGGCTACACCTTC CASTETGEYGYTF
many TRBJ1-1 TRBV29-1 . TGCAGCGTCTTGGGGGGGTACGCTGAAGCTTTCTTT CSVLGGYAEAFF
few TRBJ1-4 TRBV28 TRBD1 TGTGCCAGCAGTTCGGGACAGGCAACTAATGAAAAACTGTTTTTT CASSSGQATNEKLFF
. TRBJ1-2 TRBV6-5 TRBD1 TGTGCCAGCAGACCCACCGGGACAGGGCTATTCTATGGCTACACCTTC CASRPTGTGLFYGYTF
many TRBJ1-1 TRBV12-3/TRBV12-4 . TGTGCCAGCAGACACCGGAGGCTGAACACTGAAGCTTTCTTT CASRHRRLNTEAFF
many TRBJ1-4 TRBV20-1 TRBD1 TGCAGTGCTGGACAGGGGAGGAAGGCTAATGAAAAACTGTTTTTT CSAGQGRKANEKLFF
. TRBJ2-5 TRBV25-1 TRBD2 TGTGCCAGCAGTGACCCCTCCGAATTAGCGGGGGCGTGGGGGACCCAGTACTTC CASSDPSELAGAWGTQYF
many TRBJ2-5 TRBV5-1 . TGCGCCAGCACACTGGTTGAGGAAGAGACCCAGTACTTC CASTLVEEETQYF
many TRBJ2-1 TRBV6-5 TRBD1 TGTGCCAGCACCAAGACAGGGCTGACTGAGCAGTTCTTC CASTKTGLTEQFF
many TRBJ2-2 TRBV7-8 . TGTGCCAGCAGCTTACGGCCCGGGGAGCTGTTTTTT CASSLRPGELFF
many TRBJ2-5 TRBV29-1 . TGCAGCGTTGAGCAGGGCCCCTTATGGGGAGAGACCCAGTACTTC CSVEQGPLWGETQYF
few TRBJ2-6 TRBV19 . TGTGCCAGTAGTATGAGGCTGAGCTCTGGGGCCAACGTCCTGACTTTC CASSMRLSSGANVLTF
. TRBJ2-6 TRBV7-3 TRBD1 TGTGCCAGCAGTCGGGACAGGTCTGGGGCCAACGTCCTGACTTTC CASSRDRSGANVLTF
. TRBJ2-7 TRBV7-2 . TGTGCCAGCAGCTTAGGGGTCGGCCCCTACGAGCAGTACTTC CASSLGVGPYEQYF
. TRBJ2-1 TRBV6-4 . TGTGCCAGCACCAAACATTCGGGCTCTGGGCGGAATGAGCAGTTCTTC CASTKHSGSGRNEQFF
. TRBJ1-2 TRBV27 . TGTGCCAGCAGTGCCAACAACTATGGCTACACCTTC CASSANNYGYTF
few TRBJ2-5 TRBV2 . TGTGCCAGCAGTGAAGCGCTTTTGCAAGAGACCCAGTACTTC CASSEALLQETQYF
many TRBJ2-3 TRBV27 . TGTGCCAGCAGTTCAGGATGGGGCACAGATACGCAGTATTTT CASSSGWGTDTQYF
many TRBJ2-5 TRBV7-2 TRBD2 TGTGCCAGCAGCTTAGAAGGCGGGGGGGAGGGGTCCCAGTACTTC CASSLEGGGEGSQYF
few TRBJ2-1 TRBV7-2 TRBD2 TGTGCCAGCATTCCCCATCTAGCGGGGGGTTACAATGAGCAGTTCTTC CASIPHLAGGYNEQFF
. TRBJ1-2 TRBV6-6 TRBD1 TGTGCCAGCAGATCTCCGGGACAGGGATCTAACTATGGCTACACCTTC CASRSPGQGSNYGYTF
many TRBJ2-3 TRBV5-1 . TGCGCCAGCAGTGGGACGCAAGATACGCAGTATTTT CASSGTQDTQYF
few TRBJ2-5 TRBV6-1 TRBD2 TGTGCCACCCAACCGGGACTAGCGGAAGAGACCCAGTACTTC CATQPGLAEETQYF